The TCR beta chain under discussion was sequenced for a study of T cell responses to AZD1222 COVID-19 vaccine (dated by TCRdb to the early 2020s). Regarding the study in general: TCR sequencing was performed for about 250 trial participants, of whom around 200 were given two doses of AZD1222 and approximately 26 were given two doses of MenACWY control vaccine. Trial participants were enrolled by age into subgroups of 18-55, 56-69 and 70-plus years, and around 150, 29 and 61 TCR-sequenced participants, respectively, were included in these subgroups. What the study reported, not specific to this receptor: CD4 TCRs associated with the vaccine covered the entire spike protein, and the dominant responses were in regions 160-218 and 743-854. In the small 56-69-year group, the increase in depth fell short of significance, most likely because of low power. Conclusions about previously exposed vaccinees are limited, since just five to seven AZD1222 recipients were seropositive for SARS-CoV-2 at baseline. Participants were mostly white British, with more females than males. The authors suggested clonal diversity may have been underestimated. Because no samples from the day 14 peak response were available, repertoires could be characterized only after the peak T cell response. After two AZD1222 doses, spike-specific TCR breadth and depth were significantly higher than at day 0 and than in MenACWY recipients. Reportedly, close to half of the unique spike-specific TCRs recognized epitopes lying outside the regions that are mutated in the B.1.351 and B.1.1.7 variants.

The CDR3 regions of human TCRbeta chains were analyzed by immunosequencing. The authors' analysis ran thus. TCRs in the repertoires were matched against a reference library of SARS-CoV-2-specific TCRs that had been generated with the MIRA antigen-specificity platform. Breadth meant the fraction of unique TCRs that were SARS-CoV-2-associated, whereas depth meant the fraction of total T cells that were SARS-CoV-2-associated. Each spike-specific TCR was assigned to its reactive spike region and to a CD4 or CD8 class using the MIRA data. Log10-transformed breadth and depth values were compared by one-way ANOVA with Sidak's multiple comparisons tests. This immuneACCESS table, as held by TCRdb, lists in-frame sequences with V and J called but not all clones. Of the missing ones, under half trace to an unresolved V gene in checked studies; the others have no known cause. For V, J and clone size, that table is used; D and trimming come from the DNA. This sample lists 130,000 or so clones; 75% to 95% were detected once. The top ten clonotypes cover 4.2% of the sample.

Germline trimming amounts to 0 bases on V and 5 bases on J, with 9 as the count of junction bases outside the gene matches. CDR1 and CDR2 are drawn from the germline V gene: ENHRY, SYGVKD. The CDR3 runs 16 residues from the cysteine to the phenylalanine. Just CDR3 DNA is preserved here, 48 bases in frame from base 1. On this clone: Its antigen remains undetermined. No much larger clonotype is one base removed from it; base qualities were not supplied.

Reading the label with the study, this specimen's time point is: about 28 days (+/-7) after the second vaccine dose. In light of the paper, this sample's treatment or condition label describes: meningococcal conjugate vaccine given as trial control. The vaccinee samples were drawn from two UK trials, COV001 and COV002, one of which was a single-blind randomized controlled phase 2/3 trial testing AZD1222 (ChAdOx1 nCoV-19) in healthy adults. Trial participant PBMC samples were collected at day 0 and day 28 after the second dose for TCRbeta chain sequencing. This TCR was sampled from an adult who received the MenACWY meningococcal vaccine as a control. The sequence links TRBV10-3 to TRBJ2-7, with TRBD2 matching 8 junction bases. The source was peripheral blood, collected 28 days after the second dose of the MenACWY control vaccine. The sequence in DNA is TGTGCCATCAGTGAGTCGAAGGCGGGGGGAGAGGACGAGCAGTACTTC. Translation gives CAISESKAGGEDEQYF.